This T cell receptor (beta chain) was sequenced for a study of OX40 agonist ivuxolimab in advanced cancers. Generated by immunoSEQ multiplex PCR, the TCRdb table keeps only in-frame clones and is missing some. The sample contains tens of thousands of clones, roughly 73% of which appear only once. Trimming removed 1 base from V and 0 bases from J, with 7 bases in between. Germline V CDR1 and CDR2: SGHTA, FQGNSA. The CDR3 is 16 residues long. The table lists this clone with many counts. The chain uses TRBV7-2 and TRBJ2-6; D gene ambiguous. The source is an adult with an advanced solid tumor such as melanoma, head and neck, liver or kidney cancer. The input for sequencing was CD4+ or CD8+ T cells sorted from blood, taken in a trial of the OX40 agonist ivuxolimab. The CDR3 reads CASSLDGYSGANVLTF. The DNA of the CDR3 is TGTGCCAGCAGCTTAGACGGGTACTCTGGGGCCAACGTCCTGACTTTC.